Detailed here is one T cell receptor (beta chain). In the source study's methods: Estimated nucleated cell counts came from reference gene primer amplification. Repertoires were generated with immunoSEQ multiplex PCR, while TCRdb's copy carries only in-frame clones and drops some. For V, J and clone size, that table is used; D and trimming come from the DNA. The table lists roughly 81,000 clones, about nine tenths of them singletons, with about 2% in the top ten. This sample was included in a study of blood T cell repertoires in COVID-19. Study-level background: Material from acute and convalescent COVID-19 was sourced from the United States, Italy and Spain. PBMCs, B-cell-depleted T cells, or T cells were the source of the cDNA or gDNA that made up the material.

Germline V gene sequence: CDR1 SGHRS, CDR2 YFSETQ. This CDR3 is built from 14 residues. V shed 2 bases and J 0 bases; nucleotides not matched to a gene: 0. The chain combines TRBV5-1 with TRBJ2-3; 7 positions agree with TRBD2. The source of this sequence is a woman between 50 and 59 years old in a cohort sampled during active COVID-19. The source material was peripheral blood. The CDR3 protein is CASSFSGSTDTQYF. The CDR3 region has the DNA TGCGCCAGCAGCTTTAGCGGGAGCACAGATACGCAGTATTTT.